This entry lists 5 T cell receptor beta chains sequenced from one sample in a study of cytomegalovirus exposure and HLA in healthy donors. Primers: 60 Vbeta forward and 13 Jbeta reverse. Produced via immunoSEQ multiplex PCR; TCRdb's table is partial and in-frame only. The sample shows hundreds of thousands of clones, 70% to 85% of them seen only once. The sample consisted of PBMCs. The receptors were sampled from a woman in her 40s in good health and CMV-seronegative.

This chain connects TRBV18 to TRBJ2-5; 8 bases line up with TRBD1. This CDR3 is built from 14 residues. With 5 bases clipped from V and 1 base from J, the junction kept 3 bases outside the gene matches. Germline lookup yields CDR1 KGHSH and CDR2 LQKENI. The CDR3 region has the DNA TGTGCCAGCTCAAAAGACAGGGGCCAAGAGACCCAGTACTTC. It encodes CASSKDRGQETQYF.

The rearrangement uses TRBV5-8 and TRBJ2-5; TRBD2 is a possible D gene (5 bases). The V end lost 4 bases, the J end lost 4 bases, and 17 bases lay between the germline ends. CDR1 SGHTS and CDR2 YDEGEE come from the germline V gene. The CDR3 loop spans 15 amino acids. As DNA, the CDR3 is TGTGCCAGCAGCCCGGGTCTTCCGGAGGTAGAGACCCAGTACTTC. Its protein is CASSPGLPEVETQYF.

This chain connects TRBV11-2 to TRBJ1-3, with TRBD1 matching over 8 bases. Trimming took 1 base from V and 3 from J; bases not matched to a gene: 5. CDR3 length: 16 residues. CDR1 SGHAT and CDR2 FQNNGV come from the germline V gene. The CDR3 protein is CASSLGTGRFGNTIYF. In DNA, the CDR3 is TGTGCCAGCAGCTTAGGGACAGGGAGATTTGGAAACACCATATATTTT.

This clone was observed once. This chain uses TRBV7-6 with TRBJ1-2; 8 nucleotides agree with TRBD1. The CDR3 sequence is 13 residues long. With V trimmed by 4 bases and J by 7 bases, 5 bases remained unmatched. CDR1 is SGHVS and CDR2 is FNYEAQ in the germline V gene. CDR3 DNA: TGTGCCAGCAGCTCGGACAGGGCCGGTGGCTACACCTTC. Translating gives CASSSDRAGGYTF. Combining the CDR3 with reference TRBV7-6 and TRBJ1-2 gives the whole variable domain GAGVSQSPRYKVTKRGQDVALRCDPISGHVSLYWYRQALGQGPEFLTYFNYEAQQDKSGLPNDRFSAERPEGSISTLTIQRTEQRDSAMYRCASSSDRAGGYTFGSGTRLTVV.

This clone showed up just a few times. The chain combines TRBV10-1 with TRBJ1-6; TRBD1 might be the D (5 bases). Germline V gene sequence: CDR1 WNHNN, CDR2 SYGVQD (reference sequence). Trimming shortened V by 6 bases and J by 6 bases, and 12 bases separated the two germline ends. This CDR3 region has 14 residues. The CDR3 DNA follows: TGCGCCAGCAGCGCCACAGGATCTAATTCACCCCTCCACTTT. Translation: CASSATGSNSPLHF.